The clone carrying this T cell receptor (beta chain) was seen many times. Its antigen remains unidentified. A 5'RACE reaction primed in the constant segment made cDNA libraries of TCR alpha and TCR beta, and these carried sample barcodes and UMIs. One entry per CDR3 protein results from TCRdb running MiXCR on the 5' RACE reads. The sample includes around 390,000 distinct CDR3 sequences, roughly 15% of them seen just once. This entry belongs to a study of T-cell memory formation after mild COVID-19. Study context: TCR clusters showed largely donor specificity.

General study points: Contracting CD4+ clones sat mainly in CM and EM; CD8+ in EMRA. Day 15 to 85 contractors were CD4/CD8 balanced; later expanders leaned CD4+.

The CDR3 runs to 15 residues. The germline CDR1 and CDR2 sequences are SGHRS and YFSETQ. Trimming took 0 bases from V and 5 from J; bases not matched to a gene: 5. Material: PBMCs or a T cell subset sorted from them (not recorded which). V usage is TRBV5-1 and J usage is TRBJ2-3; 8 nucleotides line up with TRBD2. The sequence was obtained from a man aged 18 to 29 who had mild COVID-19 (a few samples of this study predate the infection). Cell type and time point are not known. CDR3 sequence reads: CASSLGQRGKDTQYF. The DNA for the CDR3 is TGCGCCAGCAGCTTGGGGCAGCGGGGGAAAGATACGCAGTATTTT.